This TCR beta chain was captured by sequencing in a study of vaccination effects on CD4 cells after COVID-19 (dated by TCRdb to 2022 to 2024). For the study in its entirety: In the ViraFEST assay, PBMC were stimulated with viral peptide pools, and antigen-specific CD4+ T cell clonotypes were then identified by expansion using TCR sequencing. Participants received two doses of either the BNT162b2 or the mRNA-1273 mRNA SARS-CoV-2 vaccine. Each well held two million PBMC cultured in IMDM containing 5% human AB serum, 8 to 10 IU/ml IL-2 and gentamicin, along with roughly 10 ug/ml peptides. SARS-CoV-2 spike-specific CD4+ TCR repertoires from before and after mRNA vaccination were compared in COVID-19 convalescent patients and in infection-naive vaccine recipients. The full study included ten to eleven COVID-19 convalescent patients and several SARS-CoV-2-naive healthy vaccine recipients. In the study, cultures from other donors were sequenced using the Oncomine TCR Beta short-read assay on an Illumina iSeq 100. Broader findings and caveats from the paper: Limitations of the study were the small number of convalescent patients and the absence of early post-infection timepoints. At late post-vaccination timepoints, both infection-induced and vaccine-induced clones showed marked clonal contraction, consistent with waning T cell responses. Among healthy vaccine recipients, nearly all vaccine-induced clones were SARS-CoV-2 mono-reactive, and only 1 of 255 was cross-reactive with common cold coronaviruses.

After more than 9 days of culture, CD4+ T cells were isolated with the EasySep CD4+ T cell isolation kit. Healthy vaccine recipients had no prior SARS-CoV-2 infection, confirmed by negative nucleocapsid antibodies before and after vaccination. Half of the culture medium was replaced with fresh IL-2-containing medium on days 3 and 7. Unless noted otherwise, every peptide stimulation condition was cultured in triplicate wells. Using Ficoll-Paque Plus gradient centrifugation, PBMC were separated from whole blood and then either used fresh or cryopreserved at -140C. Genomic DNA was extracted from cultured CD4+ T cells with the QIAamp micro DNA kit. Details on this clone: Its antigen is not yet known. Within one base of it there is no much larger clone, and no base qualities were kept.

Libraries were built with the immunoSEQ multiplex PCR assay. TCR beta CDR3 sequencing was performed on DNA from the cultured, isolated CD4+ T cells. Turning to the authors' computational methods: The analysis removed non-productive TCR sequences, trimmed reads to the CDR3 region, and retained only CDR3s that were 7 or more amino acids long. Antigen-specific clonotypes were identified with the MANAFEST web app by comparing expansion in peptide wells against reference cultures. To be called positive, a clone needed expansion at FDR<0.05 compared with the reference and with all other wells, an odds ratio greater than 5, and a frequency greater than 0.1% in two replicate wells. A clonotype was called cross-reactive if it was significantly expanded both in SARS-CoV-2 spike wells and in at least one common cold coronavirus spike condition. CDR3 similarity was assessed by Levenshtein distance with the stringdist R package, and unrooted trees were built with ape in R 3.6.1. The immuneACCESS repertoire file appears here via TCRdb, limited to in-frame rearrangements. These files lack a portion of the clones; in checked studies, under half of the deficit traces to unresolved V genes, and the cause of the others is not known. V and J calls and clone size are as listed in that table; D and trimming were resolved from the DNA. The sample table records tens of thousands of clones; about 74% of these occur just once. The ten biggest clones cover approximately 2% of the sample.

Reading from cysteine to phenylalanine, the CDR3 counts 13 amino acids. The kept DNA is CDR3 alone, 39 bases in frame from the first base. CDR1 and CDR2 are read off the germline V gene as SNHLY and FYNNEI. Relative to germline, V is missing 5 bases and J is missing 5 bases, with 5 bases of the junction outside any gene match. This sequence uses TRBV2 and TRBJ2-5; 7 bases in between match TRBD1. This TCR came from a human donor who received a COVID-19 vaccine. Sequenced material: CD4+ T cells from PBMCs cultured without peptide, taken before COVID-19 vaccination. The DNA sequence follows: TGTGCCAGCAGTTCTACAGGGGTCGAGACCCAGTACTTC. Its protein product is CASSSTGVETQYF.